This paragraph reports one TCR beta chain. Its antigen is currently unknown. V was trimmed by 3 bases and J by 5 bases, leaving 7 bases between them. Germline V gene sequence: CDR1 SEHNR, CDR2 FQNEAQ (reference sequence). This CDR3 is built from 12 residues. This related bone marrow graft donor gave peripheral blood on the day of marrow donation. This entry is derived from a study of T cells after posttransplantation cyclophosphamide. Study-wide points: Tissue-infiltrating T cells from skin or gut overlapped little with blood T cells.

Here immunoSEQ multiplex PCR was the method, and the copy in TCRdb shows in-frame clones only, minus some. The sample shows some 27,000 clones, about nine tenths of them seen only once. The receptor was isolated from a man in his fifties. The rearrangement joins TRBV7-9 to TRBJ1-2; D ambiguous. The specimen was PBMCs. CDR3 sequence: CASSFDRYGYTF. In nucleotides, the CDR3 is TGTGCCAGCAGCTTTGATCGGTATGGCTACACCTTC.